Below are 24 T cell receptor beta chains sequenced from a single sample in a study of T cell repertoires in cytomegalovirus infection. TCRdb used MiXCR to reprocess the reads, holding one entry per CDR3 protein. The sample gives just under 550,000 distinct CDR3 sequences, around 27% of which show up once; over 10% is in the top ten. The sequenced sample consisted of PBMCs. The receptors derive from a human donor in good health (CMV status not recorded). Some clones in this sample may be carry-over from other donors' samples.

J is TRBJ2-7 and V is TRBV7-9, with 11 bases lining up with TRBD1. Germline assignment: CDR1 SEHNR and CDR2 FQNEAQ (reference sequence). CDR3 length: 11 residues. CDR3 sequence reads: CASSLEGQGDV. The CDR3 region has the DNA TGTGCCAGCAGCTTAGAGGGACAGGGGGACGTC.

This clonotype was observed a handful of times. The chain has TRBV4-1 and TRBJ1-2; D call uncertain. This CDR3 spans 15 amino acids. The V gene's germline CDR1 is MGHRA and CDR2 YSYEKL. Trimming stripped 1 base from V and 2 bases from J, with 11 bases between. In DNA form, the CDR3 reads TGCGCCAGCAGCCAAGTTGGTACCGTGAACTATGGCTACACCTTC. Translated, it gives CASSQVGTVNYGYTF.

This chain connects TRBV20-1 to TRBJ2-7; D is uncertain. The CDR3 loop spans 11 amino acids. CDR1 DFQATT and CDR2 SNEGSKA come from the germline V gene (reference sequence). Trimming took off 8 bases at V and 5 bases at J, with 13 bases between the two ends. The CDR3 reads CSTKRLNEQYF. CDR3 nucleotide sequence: TGCAGTACTAAGCGCCTTAACGAGCAGTACTTC.

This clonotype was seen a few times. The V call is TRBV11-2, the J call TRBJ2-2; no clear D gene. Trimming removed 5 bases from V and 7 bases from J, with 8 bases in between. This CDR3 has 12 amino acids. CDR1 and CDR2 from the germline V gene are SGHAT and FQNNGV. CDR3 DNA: TGTGCCAGCAGCCTGGCGGACGGGGAGCTGTTTTTT. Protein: CASSLADGELFF.

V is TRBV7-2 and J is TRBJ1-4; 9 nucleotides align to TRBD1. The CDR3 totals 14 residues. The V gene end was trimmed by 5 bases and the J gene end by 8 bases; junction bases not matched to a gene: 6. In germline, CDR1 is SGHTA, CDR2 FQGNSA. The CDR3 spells CASSPDRGDEKLFF. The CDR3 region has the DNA TGTGCCAGCAGCCCAGACAGGGGGGACGAAAAACTGTTTTTT.

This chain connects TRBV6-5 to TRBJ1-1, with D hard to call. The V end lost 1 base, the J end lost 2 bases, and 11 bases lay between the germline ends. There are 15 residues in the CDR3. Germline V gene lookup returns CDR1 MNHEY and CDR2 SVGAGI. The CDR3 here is CASSYLPGRNTEAFF. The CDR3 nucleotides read TGTGCCAGCAGTTACTTGCCAGGCCGAAACACTGAAGCTTTCTTT.

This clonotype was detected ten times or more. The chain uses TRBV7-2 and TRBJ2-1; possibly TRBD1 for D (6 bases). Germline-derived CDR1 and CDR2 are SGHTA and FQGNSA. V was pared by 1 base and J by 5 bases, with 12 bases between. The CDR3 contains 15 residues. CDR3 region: CASSLEGDYNNEQFF. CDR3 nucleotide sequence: TGTGCCAGCAGCTTAGAGGGGGATTACAACAATGAGCAGTTCTTC.

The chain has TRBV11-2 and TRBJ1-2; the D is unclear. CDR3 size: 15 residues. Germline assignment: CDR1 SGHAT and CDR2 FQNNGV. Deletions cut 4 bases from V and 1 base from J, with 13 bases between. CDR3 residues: CASSSNGVYNYGYTF. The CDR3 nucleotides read TGTGCCAGCAGCTCTAACGGTGTATATAACTATGGCTACACCTTC.

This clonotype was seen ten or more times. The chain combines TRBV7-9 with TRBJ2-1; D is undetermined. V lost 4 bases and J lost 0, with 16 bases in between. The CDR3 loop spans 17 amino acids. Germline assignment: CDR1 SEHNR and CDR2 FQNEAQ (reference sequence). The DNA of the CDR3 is TGTGCCAGCAGCTCCCGCTCCCCAAGCAGCTCCTACAATGAGCAGTTCTTC. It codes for CASSSRSPSSSYNEQFF.

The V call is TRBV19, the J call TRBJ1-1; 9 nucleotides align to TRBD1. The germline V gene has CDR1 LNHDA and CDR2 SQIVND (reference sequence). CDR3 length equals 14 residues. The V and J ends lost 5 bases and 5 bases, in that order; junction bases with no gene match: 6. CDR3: CASSAGQGWTEAFF. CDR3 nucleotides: TGTGCCAGTAGTGCGGGACAGGGATGGACTGAAGCTTTCTTT. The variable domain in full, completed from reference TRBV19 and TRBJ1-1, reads DGGITQSPKYLFRKEGQNVTLSCEQNLNHDAMYWYRQDPGQGLRLIYYSQIVNDFQKGDIAEGYSVSREKKESFPLTVTSAQKNPTAFYLCASSAGQGWTEAFFGQGTRLTVV.

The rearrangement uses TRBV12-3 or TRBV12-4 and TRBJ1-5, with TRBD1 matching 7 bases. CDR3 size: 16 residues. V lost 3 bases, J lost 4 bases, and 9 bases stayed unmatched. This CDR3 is CASSFYPDRINQPQHF. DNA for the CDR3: TGTGCCAGCAGTTTTTACCCGGACAGGATAAATCAGCCCCAGCATTTT.

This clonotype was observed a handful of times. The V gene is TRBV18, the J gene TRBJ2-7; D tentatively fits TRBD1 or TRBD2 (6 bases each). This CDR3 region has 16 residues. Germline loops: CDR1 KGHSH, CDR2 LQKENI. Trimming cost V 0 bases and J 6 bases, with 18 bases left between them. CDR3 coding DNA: TGTGCCAGCTCACCACCCGGAGGGGCAGGGGACTCCGAGCAGTACTTC. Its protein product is CASSPPGGAGDSEQYF.

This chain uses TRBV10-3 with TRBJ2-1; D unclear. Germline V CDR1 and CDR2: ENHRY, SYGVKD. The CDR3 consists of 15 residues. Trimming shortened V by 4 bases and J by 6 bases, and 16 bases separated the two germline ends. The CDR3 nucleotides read TGTGCCATCAGTGCTGGTCTACCCGCGCTCAATGAGCAGTTCTTC. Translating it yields CAISAGLPALNEQFF.

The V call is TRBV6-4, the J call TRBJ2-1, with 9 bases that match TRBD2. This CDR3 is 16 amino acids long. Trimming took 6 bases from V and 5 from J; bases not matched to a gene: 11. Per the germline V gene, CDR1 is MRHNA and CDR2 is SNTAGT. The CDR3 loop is CASRKIAGAGNNEQFF. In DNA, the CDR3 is TGTGCCAGCAGAAAAATAGCGGGAGCTGGAAACAATGAGCAGTTCTTC.

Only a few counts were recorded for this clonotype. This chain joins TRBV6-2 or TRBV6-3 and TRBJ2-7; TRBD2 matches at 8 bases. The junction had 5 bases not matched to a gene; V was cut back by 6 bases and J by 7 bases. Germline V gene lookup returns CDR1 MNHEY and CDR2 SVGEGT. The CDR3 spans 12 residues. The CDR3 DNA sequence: TGTGCCAGCAGCAGCGGGAGTGGGGAGCAGTACGTC. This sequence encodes CASSSGSGEQYV.

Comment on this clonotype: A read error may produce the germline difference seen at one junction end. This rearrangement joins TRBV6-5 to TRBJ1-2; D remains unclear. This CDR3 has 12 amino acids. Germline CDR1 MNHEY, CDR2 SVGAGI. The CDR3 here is CTSRTRVLGYTF. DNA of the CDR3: TGTACCAGCAGAACGAGGGTTTTGGGCTACACCTTC.

DNA of the CDR3: TGTGCCAGCAGTTTAAAACCCTACACTGAAGCTTTCTTT. Translating it yields CASSLKPYTEAFF. The chain uses TRBV27 and TRBJ1-1; no clear D gene. V dropped 2 bases and J dropped 3 bases, with 7 bases sitting between them. Germline V lookup: CDR1 MNHEY, CDR2 SMNVEV (reference sequence). This CDR3 comprises 13 residues.

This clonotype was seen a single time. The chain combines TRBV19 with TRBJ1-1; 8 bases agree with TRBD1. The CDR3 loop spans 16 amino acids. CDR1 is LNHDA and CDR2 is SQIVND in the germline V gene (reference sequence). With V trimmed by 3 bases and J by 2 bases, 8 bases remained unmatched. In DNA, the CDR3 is TGTGCCAGTAGTATCCGGGACAGGACGGGTAACACTGAAGCTTTCTTT. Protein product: CASSIRDRTGNTEAFF.

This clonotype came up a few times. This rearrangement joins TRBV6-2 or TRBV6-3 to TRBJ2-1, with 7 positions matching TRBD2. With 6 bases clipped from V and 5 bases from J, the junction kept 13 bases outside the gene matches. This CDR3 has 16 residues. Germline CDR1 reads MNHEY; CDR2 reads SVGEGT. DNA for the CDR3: TGTGCCAGCAGCTACCTACACTCCGGGACTAACAATGAGCAGTTCTTC. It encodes CASSYLHSGTNNEQFF.

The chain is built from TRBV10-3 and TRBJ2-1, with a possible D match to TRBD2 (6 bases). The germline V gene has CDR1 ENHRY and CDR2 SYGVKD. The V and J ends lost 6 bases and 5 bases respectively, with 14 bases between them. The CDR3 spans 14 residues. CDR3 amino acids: CAIRRGGEDNEQFF. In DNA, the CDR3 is TGTGCCATCAGGAGAGGAGGGGAAGACAATGAGCAGTTCTTC.

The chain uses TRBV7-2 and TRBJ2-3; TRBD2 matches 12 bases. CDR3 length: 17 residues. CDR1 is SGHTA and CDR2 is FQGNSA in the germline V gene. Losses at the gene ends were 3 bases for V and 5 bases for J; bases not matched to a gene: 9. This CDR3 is CASSFSRLAGAVDTQYF. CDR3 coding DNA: TGTGCCAGCAGCTTCTCGAGACTAGCGGGAGCAGTAGATACGCAGTATTTT.

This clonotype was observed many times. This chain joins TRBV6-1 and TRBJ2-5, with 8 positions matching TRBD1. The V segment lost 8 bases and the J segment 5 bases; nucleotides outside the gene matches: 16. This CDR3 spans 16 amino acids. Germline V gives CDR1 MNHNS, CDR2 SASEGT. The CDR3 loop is CASGVGQAIFGETQYF. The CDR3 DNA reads TGTGCCAGCGGAGTGGGACAGGCTATTTTTGGGGAGACCCAGTACTTC.

This CDR3 reads CASSAGASSGNTIYF. In nucleotides, the CDR3 is TGTGCCAGCAGCGCGGGGGCCTCCTCTGGAAACACCATATATTTT. The chain joins TRBV2 to TRBJ1-3; a weak D match, TRBD1 (6 bases). Germline V gene lookup returns CDR1 SNHLY and CDR2 FYNNEI. This CDR3 has 15 amino acids. The V end was cut by 6 bases, the J end by 0 bases, with 12 bases between.

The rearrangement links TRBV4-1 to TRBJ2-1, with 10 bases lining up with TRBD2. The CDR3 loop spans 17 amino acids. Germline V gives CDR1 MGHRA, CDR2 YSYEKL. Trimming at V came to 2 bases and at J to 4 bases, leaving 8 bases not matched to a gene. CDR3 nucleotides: TGCGCCAGCAGCCAATACCTAACTAGCGGGGTTTACAATGAGCAGTTCTTC. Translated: CASSQYLTSGVYNEQFF.